Described below is a single TCR beta chain sequence and its context. This entry comes from a study of blood T cell repertoires in COVID-19. For the study at large: Samples of COVID-19 (acute and convalescent) were obtained from the United States, Italy and Spain. Sources were T cells, B-cell-depleted T cells, or PBMCs; the material itself was cDNA or gDNA.

Trimming took 0 bases from V and 13 from J, leaving 16 bases between them. CDR1 and CDR2 from the germline V gene are SNHLY and FYNNEI. CDR3 length equals 15 residues. The assay was immunoSEQ multiplex PCR, and TCRdb's table has in-frame clones only and misses some. The repertoire has 130,000 or so clones, approximately 77% of them found once; the top ten carry approximately 8%. The chain has TRBV2 and TRBJ1-6; D may be TRBD1 (6 bases). Sequenced input: peripheral blood. This TCR derives from a human donor in a cohort sampled during active COVID-19. CDR3 in DNA: TGTGCCAGCAGTGAAGCGGGAGGGGGGGGTTCTCCCCTCCACTTT. It yields the protein CASSEAGGGGSPLHF. Using reference TRBV2 and TRBJ1-6 for the parts outside the CDR3, the full variable domain is EPEVTQTPSHQVTQMGQEVILRCVPISNHLYFYWYRQILGQKVEFLVSFYNNEISEKSEIFDDQFSVERPDGSNFTLKIRSTKLEDSAMYFCASSEAGGGGSPLHFGNGTRLTVT.